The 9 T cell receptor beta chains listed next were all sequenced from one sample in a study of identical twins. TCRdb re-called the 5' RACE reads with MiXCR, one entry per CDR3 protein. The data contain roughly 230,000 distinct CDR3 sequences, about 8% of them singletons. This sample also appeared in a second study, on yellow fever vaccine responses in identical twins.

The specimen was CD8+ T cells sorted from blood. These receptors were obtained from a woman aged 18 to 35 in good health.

CDR3 nucleotides: TGTGCCAGCAGCATCATAGCGGGAACTAGCACAGATACGCAGTATTTT. Protein product: CASSIIAGTSTDTQYF. The chain links TRBV11-2 to TRBJ2-3, with 8 bases matching TRBD2. Germline V gene sequence: CDR1 SGHAT, CDR2 FQNNGV. Trimming at V came to 5 bases and at J to 0 bases, leaving 7 bases not matched to a gene. This CDR3 has 16 residues.

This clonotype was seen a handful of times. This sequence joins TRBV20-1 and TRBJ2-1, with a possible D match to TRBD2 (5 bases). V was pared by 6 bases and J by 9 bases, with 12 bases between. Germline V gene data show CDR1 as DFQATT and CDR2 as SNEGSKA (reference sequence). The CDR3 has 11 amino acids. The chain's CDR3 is CSAKLVFEQFF. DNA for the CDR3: TGCAGTGCGAAACTAGTCTTTGAGCAGTTCTTC.

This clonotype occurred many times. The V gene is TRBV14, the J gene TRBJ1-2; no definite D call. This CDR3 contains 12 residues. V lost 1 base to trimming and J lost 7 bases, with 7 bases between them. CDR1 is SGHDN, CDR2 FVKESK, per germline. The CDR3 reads CASSQAPGGYTF. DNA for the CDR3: TGTGCCAGCAGCCAAGCCCCGGGTGGCTACACCTTC.

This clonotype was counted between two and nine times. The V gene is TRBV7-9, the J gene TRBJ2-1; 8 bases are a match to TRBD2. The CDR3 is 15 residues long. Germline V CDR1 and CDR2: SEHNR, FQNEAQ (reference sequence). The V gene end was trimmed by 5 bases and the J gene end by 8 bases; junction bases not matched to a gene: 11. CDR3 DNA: TGTGCCAGCAGCCGGCCTGACGGGAGGGCCCATGAGCAGTTCTTC. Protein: CASSRPDGRAHEQFF.

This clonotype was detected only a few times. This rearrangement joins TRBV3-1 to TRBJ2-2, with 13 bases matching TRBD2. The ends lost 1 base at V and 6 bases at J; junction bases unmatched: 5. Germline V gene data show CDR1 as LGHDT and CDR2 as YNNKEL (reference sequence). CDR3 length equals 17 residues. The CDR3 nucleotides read TGTGCCAGCAGCCAAGTGTGGGGACTAGCGGGATCCGGGGAGCTGTTTTTT. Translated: CASSQVWGLAGSGELFF.

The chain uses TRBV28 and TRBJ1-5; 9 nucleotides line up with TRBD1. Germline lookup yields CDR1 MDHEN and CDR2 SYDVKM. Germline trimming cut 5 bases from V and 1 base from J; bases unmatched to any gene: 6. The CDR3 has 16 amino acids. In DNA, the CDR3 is TGTGCCAGCAGTCCTTGGACAGGGGAAAGCAATCAGCCCCAGCATTTT. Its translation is CASSPWTGESNQPQHF.

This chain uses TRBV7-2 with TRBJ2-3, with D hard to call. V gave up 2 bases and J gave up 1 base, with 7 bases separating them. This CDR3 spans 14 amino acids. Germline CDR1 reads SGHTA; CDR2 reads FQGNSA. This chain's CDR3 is CASSLRPGTDTQYF. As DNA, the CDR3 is TGTGCCAGCAGCTTACGGCCGGGCACAGATACGCAGTATTTT.

CDR3 loop: CASSLEAGWLAEQYF. The DNA for the CDR3 is TGCGCCAGCAGCTTGGAGGCGGGGTGGCTCGCCGAGCAGTACTTC. The chain employs TRBV5-1 and TRBJ2-7; D is perhaps TRBD2 (6 bases). This CDR3 is built from 15 residues. The ends were cut back, 0 bases at V and 6 bases at J, with 16 bases in the middle. Germline V gene lookup returns CDR1 SGHRS and CDR2 YFSETQ.

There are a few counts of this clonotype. As DNA, the CDR3 is TGCAGCGTCGCCCCAGAGGGCCCCAACGGGGAGCTGTTTTTT. It is translated as CSVAPEGPNGELFF. The chain recombines TRBV29-1 with TRBJ2-2; D may be TRBD2 (5 bases). V gave up 6 bases and J gave up 7 bases, with 18 bases separating them. The CDR3 runs 14 residues. Germline CDR1 is SQVTM and CDR2 is ANQGSEA.